Presented here are 10 T cell receptor beta chains from one specimen sequenced in a study of shared clonotypes between healthy human individuals. Libraries were prepared by immunoSEQ multiplex PCR; TCRdb keeps only in-frame clonotypes and omits some of them. The sample lists under 1,100,000 clones, more than 75% occurring once. The sequencing input was memory CD4+ T cells from PBMCs. Described subset: CD45RA-negative fraction. The receptors were sampled from a man aged 18 to 29 in good health. Some clones in this sample may be carry-over from other donors' samples.

This chain uses TRBV27 with TRBJ2-2, with D perhaps being TRBD1 or TRBD2 (5 bases each). This CDR3 is built from 15 residues. Germline V CDR1 and CDR2: MNHEY, SMNVEV (reference sequence). Between the trimmed V and J ends, which lost 8 bases and 5 bases, there was a span of 18 bases. As DNA, the CDR3 is TGTGCCAGCGGACGTAGGGACGTAAGGACCGGGGAGCTGTTTTTT. This translates into CASGRRDVRTGELFF.

The chain carries TRBV25-1 and TRBJ1-6; 7 nucleotides line up with TRBD1. The CDR3 has 15 amino acids. The germline CDR1 and CDR2 sequences are MGHDK and SYGVNS. The V gene end was trimmed by 6 bases and the J gene end by 13 bases; junction bases not matched to a gene: 15. The CDR3 nucleotides are TGTGCCAGCAGCCAGAGACAGGGTGGGGAAGACCCCCTCCACTTT. Translated: CASSQRQGGEDPLHF.

This clone has only a few counts. The rearrangement links TRBV11-2 to TRBJ2-7; 7 bases fit TRBD2. The CDR3 runs 17 residues. The germline V gene has CDR1 SGHAT and CDR2 FQNNGV. Trimming removed 5 bases from V and 7 bases from J; junction bases left unmatched: 20. The CDR3 DNA follows: TGTGCCAGCAGCCCCCCTTCTCTACTAGCGCACGCCGGAGAGCAGTACTTC. Translating gives CASSPPSLLAHAGEQYF.

The gene calls are TRBV18 and TRBJ1-2; tentatively, D is TRBD1 (6 bases). Germline V CDR1 and CDR2: KGHSH, LQKENI. CDR3 length: 15 residues. V was cut by 3 bases and J by 3 bases, with 14 bases left in between. CDR3 in amino acids: CASSPELQGDYGYTF. The CDR3 region has the DNA TGTGCCAGCTCACCCGAGTTACAGGGTGACTATGGCTACACCTTC. Using reference TRBV18 and TRBJ1-2 for the parts outside the CDR3, the full variable domain is NAGVMQNPRHLVRRRGQEARLRCSPMKGHSHVYWYRQLPEEGLKFMVYLQKENIIDESGMPKERFSAEFPKEGPSILRIQQVVRGDSAAYFCASSPELQGDYGYTFGSGTRLTVV.

This chain connects TRBV7-3 to TRBJ1-5; the D gene is possibly TRBD1 (6 bases). CDR3 length: 13 residues. Germline V CDR1 and CDR2: SGHTA, FQGTGA. Trimming stripped 5 bases from V and 4 bases from J, with 9 bases between. The CDR3 DNA sequence: TGTGCCAGCAGCGGGGGCCCGAATCAGCCCCAGCATTTT. This encodes CASSGGPNQPQHF.

In the case of this clone: A far larger clone differs by one base, so this is likely a read error. The chain has TRBV28 and TRBJ2-5, with D hard to call. The CDR3 is made up of 12 amino acids. In germline, CDR1 is MDHEN, CDR2 SYDVKM. V lost 8 bases and J 3 bases, leaving 10 bases between the germline ends. The CDR3 bases are TGTGCCAGCTTCTCGGGCAAAGAGACCCAGTACTTC. Residues: CASFSGKETQYF.

The V call is TRBV15, the J call TRBJ2-5, with 9 positions matching TRBD1. The CDR3 loop spans 18 amino acids. Trimming cost V 1 base and J 2 bases; bases outside gene matches: 11. The germline gives CDR1 LNHNV, CDR2 YYDKDF (reference sequence). CDR3 DNA sequence: TGTGCCACCAGCAGAGGGTTCGGGACAGGGTGGTCACAAGAGACCCAGTACTTC. Its protein is CATSRGFGTGWSQETQYF. The whole variable domain, remainder taken from reference TRBV15 and TRBJ2-5, is DAMVIQNPRYQVTQFGKPVTLSCSQTLNHNVMYWYQQKSSQAPKLLFHYYDKDFNNEADTPDNFQSRRPNTSFCFLDIRSPGLGDTAMYLCATSRGFGTGWSQETQYFGPGTRLLVL.

A few counts support this clone. The V call is TRBV9, the J call TRBJ1-2; D is unclear. The CDR3 is 14 amino acids. Germline-derived CDR1 and CDR2 are SGDLS and YYNGEE. V lost 0 bases, J lost 8 bases, and 14 bases lay in between. The CDR3 DNA follows: TGTGCCAGCAGCGTAGTCCCAGAATCGGGCGGCTACACCTTC. Translated: CASSVVPESGGYTF. Full variable domain (rest looked up from reference TRBV9 and TRBJ1-2): DSGVTQTPKHLITATGQRVTLRCSPRSGDLSVYWYQQSLDQGLQFLIQYYNGEERAKGNILERFSAQQFPDLHSELNLSSLELGDSALYFCASSVVPESGGYTFGSGTRLTVV.

This clone was picked up a small number of times. This chain joins TRBV2 and TRBJ2-7; 12 bases are shared with TRBD2. From germline, CDR1 is SNHLY and CDR2 FYNNEI. Trimming at V came to 3 bases and at J to 11 bases, leaving 2 bases not matched to a gene. This CDR3 has 12 residues. The CDR3 nucleotides read TGTGCCAGCAGTGACCTAGCGGGGGGGAAGTACTTC. Translating it yields CASSDLAGGKYF.

The table lists this clone with a count of one. The rearrangement links TRBV30 to TRBJ1-3, with D unresolved. The CDR3 has 13 amino acids. V lost 3 bases to trimming and J lost 2 bases, with 8 bases between them. Germline V CDR1 and CDR2: GTSNPN, SVGIG (reference sequence). The CDR3 loop reads CAWRRTAGNTIYF. For the CDR3, the DNA is TGTGCCTGGAGGCGGACGGCTGGAAACACCATATATTTT.